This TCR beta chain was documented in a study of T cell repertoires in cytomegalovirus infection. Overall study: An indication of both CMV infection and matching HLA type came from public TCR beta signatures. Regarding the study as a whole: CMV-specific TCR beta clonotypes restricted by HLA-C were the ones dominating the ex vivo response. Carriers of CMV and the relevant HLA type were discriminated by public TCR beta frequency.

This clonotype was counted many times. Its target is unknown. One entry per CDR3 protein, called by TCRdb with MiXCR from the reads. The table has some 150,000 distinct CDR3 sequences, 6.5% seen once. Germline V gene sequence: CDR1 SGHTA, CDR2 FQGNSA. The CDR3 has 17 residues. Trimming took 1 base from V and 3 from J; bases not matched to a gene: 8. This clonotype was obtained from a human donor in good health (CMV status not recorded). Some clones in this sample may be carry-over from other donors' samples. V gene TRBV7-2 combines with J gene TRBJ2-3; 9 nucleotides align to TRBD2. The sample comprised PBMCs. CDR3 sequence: CASSLVGGLASTDTQYF. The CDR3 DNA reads TGTGCCAGCAGCTTAGTGGGGGGACTAGCAAGTACAGATACGCAGTATTTT. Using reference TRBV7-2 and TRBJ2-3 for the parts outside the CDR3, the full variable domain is GAGVSQSPSNKVTEKGKDVELRCDPISGHTALYWYRQSLGQGLEFLIYFQGNSAPDKSGLPSDRFSAERTGGSVSTLTIQRTQQEDSAVYLCASSLVGGLASTDTQYFGPGTRLTVL.